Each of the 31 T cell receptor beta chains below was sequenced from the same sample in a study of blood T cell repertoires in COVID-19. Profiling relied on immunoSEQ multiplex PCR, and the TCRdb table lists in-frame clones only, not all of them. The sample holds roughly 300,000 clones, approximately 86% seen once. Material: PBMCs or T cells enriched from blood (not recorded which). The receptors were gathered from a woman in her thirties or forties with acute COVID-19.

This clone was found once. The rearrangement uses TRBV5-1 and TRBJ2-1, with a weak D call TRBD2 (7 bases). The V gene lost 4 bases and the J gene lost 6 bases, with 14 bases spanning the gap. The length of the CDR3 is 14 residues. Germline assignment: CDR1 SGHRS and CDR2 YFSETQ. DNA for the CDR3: TGCGCCAGCAGCGCGGGGGCGCCGTTCAATGAGCAGTTCTTC. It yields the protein CASSAGAPFNEQFF.

The CDR3 sequence is CASSPRQYKNIQYF. CDR3 sequence (DNA): TGTGCCAGCAGCCCTAGACAGTACAAAAACATTCAGTACTTC. The chain combines TRBV3-1 (or the pseudogene TRBV3-2) with TRBJ2-4; tentatively, D is TRBD1 (5 bases). There are 14 residues in the CDR3. V lost 4 bases and J lost 3, with 10 bases in between. Germline V lookup: CDR1 LGHDT, CDR2 YNNKEL (reference sequence).

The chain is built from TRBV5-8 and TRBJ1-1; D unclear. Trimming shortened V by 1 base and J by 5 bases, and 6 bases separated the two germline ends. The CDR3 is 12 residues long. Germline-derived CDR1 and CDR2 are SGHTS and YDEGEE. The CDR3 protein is CASSLSMTEAFF. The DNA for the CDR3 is TGTGCCAGCAGCTTGAGCATGACTGAAGCTTTCTTT.

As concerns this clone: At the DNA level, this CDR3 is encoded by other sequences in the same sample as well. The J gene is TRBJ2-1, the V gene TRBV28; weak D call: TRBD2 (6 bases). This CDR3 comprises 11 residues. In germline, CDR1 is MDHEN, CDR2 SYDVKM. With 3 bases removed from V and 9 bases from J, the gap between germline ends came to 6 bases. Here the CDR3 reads CASSLGGEQFF. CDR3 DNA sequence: TGTGCCAGCAGTTTGGGGGGTGAGCAGTTCTTC.

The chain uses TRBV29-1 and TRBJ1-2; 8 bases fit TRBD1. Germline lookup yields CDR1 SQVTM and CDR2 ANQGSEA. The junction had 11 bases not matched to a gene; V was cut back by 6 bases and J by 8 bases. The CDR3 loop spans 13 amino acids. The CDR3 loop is CSVARQGLDGYTF. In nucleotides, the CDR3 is TGCAGCGTAGCTCGACAGGGGCTGGACGGCTACACCTTC.

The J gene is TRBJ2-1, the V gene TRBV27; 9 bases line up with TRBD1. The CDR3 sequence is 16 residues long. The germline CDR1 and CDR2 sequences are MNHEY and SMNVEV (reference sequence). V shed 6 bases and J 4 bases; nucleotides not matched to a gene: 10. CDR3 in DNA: TGTGCCAGCAGGAGTAACGGACAGGGGAGGTACAATGAGCAGTTCTTC. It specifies CASRSNGQGRYNEQFF.

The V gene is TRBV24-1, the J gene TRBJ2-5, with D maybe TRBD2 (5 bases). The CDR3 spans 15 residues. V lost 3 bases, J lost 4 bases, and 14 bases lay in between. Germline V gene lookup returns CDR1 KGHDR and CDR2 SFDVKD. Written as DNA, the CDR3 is TGTGCCACCAGTGATGTGTCAATCGGAGGAGAGACCCAGTACTTC. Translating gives CATSDVSIGGETQYF.

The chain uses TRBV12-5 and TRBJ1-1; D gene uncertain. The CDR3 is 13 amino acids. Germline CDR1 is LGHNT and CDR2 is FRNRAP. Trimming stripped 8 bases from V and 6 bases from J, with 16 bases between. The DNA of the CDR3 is TGTGCTAGTTGTATCCGAAACCCGGCTGAAGCTTTCTTT. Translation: CASCIRNPAEAFF.

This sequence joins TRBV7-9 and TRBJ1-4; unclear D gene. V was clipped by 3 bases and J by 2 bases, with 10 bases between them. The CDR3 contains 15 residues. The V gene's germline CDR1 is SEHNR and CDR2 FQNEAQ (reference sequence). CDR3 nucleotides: TGTGCCAGCAGCTTGGGCATCCTCACTAATGAAAAACTGTTTTTT. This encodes CASSLGILTNEKLFF.

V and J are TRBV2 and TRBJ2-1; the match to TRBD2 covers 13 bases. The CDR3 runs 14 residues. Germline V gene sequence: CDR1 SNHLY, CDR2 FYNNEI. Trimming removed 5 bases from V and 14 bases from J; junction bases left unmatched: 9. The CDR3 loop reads CASSFRTSGGYKFF. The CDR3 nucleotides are TGTGCCAGCAGTTTTAGGACTAGCGGGGGTTATAAGTTCTTC.

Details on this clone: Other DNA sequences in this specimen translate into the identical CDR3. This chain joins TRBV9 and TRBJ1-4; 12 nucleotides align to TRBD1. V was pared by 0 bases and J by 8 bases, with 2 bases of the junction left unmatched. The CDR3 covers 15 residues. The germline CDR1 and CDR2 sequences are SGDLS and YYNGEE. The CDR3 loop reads CASSVVGTGGEKLFF. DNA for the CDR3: TGTGCCAGCAGCGTAGTCGGGACAGGGGGCGAAAAACTGTTTTTT.

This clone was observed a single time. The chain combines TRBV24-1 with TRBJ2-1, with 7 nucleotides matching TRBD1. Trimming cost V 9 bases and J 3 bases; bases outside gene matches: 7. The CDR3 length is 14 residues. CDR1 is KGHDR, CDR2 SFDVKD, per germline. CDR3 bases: TGTGCCACCCCAGGGGGAGCGCACTACAATGAGCAGTTCTTC. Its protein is CATPGGAHYNEQFF.

The CDR3: CASSAEGTGVYGYTF. The CDR3 region has the DNA TGTGCCAGCAGCGCTGAAGGGACAGGGGTCTATGGCTACACCTTC. The V and J genes are TRBV3-1 (or the pseudogene TRBV3-2) and TRBJ1-2; 10 bases are a match to TRBD1. Germline CDR1 and CDR2: LGHDT and YNNKEL (reference sequence). V gave up 5 bases and J gave up 4 bases; unmatched junction bases: 7. This CDR3 contains 15 residues.

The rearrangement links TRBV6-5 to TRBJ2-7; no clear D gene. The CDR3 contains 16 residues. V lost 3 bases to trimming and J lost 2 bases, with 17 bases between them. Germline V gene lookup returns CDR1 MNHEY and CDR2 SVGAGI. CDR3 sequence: CASSYGVPNTPYEQYF. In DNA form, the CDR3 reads TGTGCCAGCAGTTATGGAGTCCCAAACACGCCCTACGAGCAGTACTTC.

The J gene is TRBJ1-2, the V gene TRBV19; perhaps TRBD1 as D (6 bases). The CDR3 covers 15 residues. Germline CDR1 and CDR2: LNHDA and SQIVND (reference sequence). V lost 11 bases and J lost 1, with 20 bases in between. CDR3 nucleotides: TGTGCCGTATCCAACAGGGCAGCTATTAACTATGGCTACACCTTC. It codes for CAVSNRAAINYGYTF. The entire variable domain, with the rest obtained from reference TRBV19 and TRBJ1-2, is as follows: DGGITQSPKYLFRKEGQNVTLSCEQNLNHDAMYWYRQDPGQGLRLIYYSQIVNDFQKGDIAEGYSVSREKKESFPLTVTSAQKNPTAFYLCAVSNRAAINYGYTFGSGTRLTVV.

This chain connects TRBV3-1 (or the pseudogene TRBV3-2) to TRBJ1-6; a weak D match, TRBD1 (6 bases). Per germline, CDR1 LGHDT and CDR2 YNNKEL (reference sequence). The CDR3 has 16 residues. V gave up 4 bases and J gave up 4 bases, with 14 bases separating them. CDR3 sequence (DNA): TGTGCCAGCAGCCGAATACAAGGACAGTATAATTCACCCCTCCACTTT. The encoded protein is CASSRIQGQYNSPLHF.

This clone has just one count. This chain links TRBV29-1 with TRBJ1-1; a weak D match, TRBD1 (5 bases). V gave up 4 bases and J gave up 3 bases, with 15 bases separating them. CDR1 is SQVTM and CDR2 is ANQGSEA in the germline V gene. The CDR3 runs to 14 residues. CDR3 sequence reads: CSVAGYLVDTEAFF. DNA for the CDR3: TGCAGCGTTGCAGGGTACTTGGTAGACACTGAAGCTTTCTTT.

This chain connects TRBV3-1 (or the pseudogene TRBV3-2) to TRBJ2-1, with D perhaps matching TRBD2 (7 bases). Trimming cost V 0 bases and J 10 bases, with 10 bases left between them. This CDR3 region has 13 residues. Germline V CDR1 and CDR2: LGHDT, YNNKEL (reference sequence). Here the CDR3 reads CASSQDSGGEQFF. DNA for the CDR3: TGTGCCAGCAGCCAAGATTCGGGGGGCGAGCAGTTCTTC.

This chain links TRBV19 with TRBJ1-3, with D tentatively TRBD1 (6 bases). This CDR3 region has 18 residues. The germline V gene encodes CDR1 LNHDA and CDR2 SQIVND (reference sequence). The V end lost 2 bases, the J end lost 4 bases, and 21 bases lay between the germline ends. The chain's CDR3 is CASSIWSRGQANGNTIYF. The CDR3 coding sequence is TGTGCCAGTAGTATATGGAGTCGGGGACAAGCCAACGGAAACACCATATATTTT.

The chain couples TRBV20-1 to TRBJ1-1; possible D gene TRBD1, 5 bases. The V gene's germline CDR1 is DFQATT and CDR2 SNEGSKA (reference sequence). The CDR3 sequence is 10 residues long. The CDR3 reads CTLGGFEAFF. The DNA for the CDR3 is TGCACCCTGGGGGGGTTTGAAGCTTTCTTT.

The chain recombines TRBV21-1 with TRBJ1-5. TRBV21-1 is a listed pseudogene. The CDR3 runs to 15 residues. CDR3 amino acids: CASSKWEYSNQPQHF. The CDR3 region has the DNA TGTGCCAGCAGCAAATGGGAGTATAGCAATCAGCCCCAGCATTTT.

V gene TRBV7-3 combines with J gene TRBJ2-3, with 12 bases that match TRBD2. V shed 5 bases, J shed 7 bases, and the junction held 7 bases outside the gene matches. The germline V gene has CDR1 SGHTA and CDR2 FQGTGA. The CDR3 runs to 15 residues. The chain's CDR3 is CASSTTSGSVNTQYF. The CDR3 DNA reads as TGTGCCAGCAGCACGACTAGCGGGAGTGTCAATACGCAGTATTTT.

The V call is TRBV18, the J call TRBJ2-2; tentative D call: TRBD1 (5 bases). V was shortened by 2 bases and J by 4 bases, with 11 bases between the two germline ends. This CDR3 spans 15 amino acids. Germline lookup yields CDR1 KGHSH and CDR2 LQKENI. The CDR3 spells CASSPSSGATGELFF. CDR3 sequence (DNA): TGTGCCAGCTCACCATCTAGTGGGGCCACCGGGGAGCTGTTTTTT.

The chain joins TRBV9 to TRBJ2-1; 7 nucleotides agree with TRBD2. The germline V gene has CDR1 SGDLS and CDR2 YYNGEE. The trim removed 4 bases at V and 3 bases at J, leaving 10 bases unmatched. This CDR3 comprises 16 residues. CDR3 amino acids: CASSPNERDYYNEQFF. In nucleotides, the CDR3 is TGTGCCAGCAGCCCCAACGAGAGGGACTACTACAATGAGCAGTTCTTC.

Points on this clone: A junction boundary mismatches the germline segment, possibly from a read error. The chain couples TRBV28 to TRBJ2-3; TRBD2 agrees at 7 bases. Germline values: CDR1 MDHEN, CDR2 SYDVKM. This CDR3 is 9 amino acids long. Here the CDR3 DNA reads TGTGCCAGCGGGGGGGTGCTAGATTTT. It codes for CASGGVLDF. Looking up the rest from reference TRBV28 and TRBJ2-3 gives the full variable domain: DVKVTQSSRYLVKRTGEKVFLECVQDMDHENMFWYRQDPGLGLRLIYFSYDVKMKEKGDIPEGYSVSREKKERFSLILESASTNQTSMYLCASGGVLDFGPGTRLTVL.

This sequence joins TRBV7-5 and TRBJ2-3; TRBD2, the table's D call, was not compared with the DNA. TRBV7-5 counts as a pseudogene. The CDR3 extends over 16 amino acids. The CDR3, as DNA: TGTGCCAGAAGCCTTACTAGCGGGAGACACACAGATACGCAGTATTTT. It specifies CARSLTSGRHTDTQYF.

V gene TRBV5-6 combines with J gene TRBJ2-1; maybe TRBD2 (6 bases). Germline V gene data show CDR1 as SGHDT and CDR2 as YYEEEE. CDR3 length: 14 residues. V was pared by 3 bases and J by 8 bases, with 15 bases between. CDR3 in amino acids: CASSSGGGAYEQFF. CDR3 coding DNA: TGTGCCAGCAGCTCTGGAGGAGGGGCCTATGAGCAGTTCTTC.

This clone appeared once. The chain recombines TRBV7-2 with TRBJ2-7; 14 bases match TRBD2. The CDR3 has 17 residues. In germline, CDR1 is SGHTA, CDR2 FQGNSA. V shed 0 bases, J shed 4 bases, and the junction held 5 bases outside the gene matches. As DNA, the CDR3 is TGTGCCAGCAGCTTAGCGGGGACTAGCGGGAGTCCGTACGAGCAGTACTTC. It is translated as CASSLAGTSGSPYEQYF.

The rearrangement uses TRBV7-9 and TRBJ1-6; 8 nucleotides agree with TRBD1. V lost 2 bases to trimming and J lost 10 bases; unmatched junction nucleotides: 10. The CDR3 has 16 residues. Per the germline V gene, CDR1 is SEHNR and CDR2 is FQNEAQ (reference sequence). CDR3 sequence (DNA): TGTGCCAGCAGCTTAAGCCGAGACAGGGGAGTATCACCCCTCCACTTT. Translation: CASSLSRDRGVSPLHF.

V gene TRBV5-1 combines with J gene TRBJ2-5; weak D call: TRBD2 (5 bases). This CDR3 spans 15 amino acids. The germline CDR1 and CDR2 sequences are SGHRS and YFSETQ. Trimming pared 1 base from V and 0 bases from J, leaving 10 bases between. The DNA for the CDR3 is TGCGCCAGCAGCTTGACCGGACTTAACCAAGAGACCCAGTACTTC. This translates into CASSLTGLNQETQYF.

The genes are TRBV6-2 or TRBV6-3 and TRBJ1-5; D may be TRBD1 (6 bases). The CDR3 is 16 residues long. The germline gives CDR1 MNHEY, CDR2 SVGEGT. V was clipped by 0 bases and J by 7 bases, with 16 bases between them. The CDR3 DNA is TGTGCCAGCAGTTACTCGAGATCCAGGGGCGGGCAGCCCCAGCATTTT. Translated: CASSYSRSRGGQPQHF.